Reported below is one TCR beta chain. The CDR3 has 12 residues. Deletions cut 6 bases from V and 5 bases from J, with 11 bases between. The germline V gene encodes CDR1 PRHDT and CDR2 FYEKMQ (reference sequence). This entry comes from a study of blood T cell repertoires in COVID-19. Study information: Sites across the United States, Italy and Spain contributed samples from acute and convalescent COVID-19. PBMCs, B-cell-depleted T cells, or T cells were the source of the cDNA or gDNA that made up the material.

Study processing details: Counts of nucleated cells, estimated from reference gene primer amplification, were obtained. Here immunoSEQ multiplex PCR was the method, and the copy in TCRdb shows in-frame clones only, minus some. The D gene and trimming were derived from the DNA, and the V and J assignments and clone size from that table. The repertoire holds roughly 78,000 clones, with 75% to 90% as singletons. The chain couples TRBV13 to TRBJ2-7, with D perhaps TRBD2 (6 bases). What was sequenced was peripheral blood. This TCR was sampled from a man aged 60 to 69 with acute or convalescent COVID-19. CDR3 loop: CASSFLAHEQYF. CDR3 nucleotide sequence: TGTGCCAGCAGTTTTCTAGCGCACGAGCAGTACTTC. The whole variable domain, remainder taken from reference TRBV13 and TRBJ2-7, is AAGVIQSPRHLIKEKRETATLKCYPIPRHDTVYWYQQGPGQDPQFLISFYEKMQSDKGSIPDRFSAQQFSDYHSELNMSSLELGDSALYFCASSFLAHEQYFGPGTRLTVT.